The present entry profiles one T cell receptor (beta chain) with its context. Participants, about 18 to 90 years old, spanned around 25 US areas. Categorization into cohorts depended on clinical history that participants reported. The source of the sample is a study of blood T cell repertoires in COVID-19. Some clones are missing from TCRdb's copy, which holds only in-frame ones; the method was immunoSEQ multiplex PCR. Altogether approximately 300,000 clones are present, roughly 85% being singletons, with the ten largest covering under 2%. Germline V lookup: CDR1 MDHEN, CDR2 SYDVKM. The CDR3 spans 13 residues. V was shortened by 5 bases and J by 4 bases, with 11 bases between the two germline ends.

The receptor comes from a woman aged 25 to 45 who had been exposed to COVID-19. The rearrangement links TRBV28 to TRBJ1-2; D call uncertain. The sequenced sample was PBMCs or T cells enriched from blood (not recorded which). CDR3 protein: CASSPVEGYGYTF. The CDR3 region has the DNA TGTGCCAGCAGTCCCGTGGAGGGCTATGGCTACACCTTC.